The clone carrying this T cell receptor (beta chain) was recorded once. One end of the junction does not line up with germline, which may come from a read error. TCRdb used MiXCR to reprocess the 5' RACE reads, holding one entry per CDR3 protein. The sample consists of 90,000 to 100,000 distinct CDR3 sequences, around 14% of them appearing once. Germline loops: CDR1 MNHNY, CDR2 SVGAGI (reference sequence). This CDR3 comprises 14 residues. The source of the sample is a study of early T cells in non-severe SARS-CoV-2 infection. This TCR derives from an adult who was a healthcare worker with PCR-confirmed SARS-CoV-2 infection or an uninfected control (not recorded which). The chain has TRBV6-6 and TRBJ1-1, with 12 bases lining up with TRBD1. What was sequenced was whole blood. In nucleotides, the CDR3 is TGTGCCAGCAGCACCCCGGGACAGGGGGCTGAAGCTTCCTTT. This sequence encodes CASSTPGQGAEASF.